A single sample gave rise to the 14 T cell receptor beta chains below, sequenced in a study of shared clonotypes between healthy human individuals. Clones were read by immunoSEQ multiplex PCR, and TCRdb kept only the in-frame ones, dropping some. The top ten hold 10% to 15% of the sample, which has around 500,000 clones, less than 80% seen once. Sequenced: PBMCs. These receptors originate from a woman aged 40 to 50 in good health. Some clones in this sample may be carry-over from other donors' samples.

This sequence joins TRBV2 and TRBJ1-1; D not certain. Trimming took 7 bases from V and 3 from J, leaving 6 bases between them. Per the germline V gene, CDR1 is SNHLY and CDR2 is FYNNEI. The CDR3 is 11 residues long. The CDR3 DNA sequence: TGTGCCAGCAAAAGGGACACTGAAGCTTTCTTT. Translation: CASKRDTEAFF.

This clone was picked up one time. The chain joins TRBV6-1 to TRBJ2-2; the D gene could be TRBD1 or TRBD2 (6 bases each). The CDR3 consists of 15 residues. V lost 5 bases, J lost 5 bases, and 15 bases lay in between. Germline V gene lookup returns CDR1 MNHNS and CDR2 SASEGT. CDR3 sequence reads: CASSSTGARTGELFF. Here the CDR3 DNA reads TGTGCCAGCAGTTCCACGGGGGCGCGGACCGGGGAGCTGTTTTTT.

The genes are TRBV25-1 and TRBJ1-4; D is uncertain. Trimming stripped 6 bases from V and 5 bases from J, with 13 bases between. The CDR3 has 14 residues. Germline V gives CDR1 MGHDK, CDR2 SYGVNS. In nucleotides, the CDR3 is TGTGCCAGCAGCAGCCCAAACGGGAATGAAAAACTGTTTTTT. This gives the protein CASSSPNGNEKLFF.

The chain has TRBV5-4 and TRBJ2-3; 8 bases match TRBD2. The CDR3 sequence is 16 residues long. The V segment lost 4 bases and the J segment 5 bases; nucleotides outside the gene matches: 12. Germline V lookup: CDR1 SGHNT, CDR2 YYREEE (reference sequence). This CDR3 reads CASSAPPGGPGDTQYF. The CDR3, as DNA: TGTGCCAGCAGCGCCCCCCCGGGAGGGCCGGGAGATACGCAGTATTTT.

The chain links TRBV28 to TRBJ2-1; the match to TRBD1 covers 7 bases. Losses at the gene ends were 4 bases for V and 6 bases for J; bases not matched to a gene: 12. This CDR3 spans 16 amino acids. Per the germline V gene, CDR1 is MDHEN and CDR2 is SYDVKM. DNA for the CDR3: TGTGCCAGCAGTTCCCATCGACAGGGCCAGGGCAATGAGCAGTTCTTC. It yields the protein CASSSHRQGQGNEQFF.

This chain joins TRBV5-1 and TRBJ1-1, with D perhaps TRBD1 (6 bases). CDR1 and CDR2 from the germline V gene are SGHRS and YFSETQ. V lost 2 bases and J 7 bases, leaving 12 bases between the germline ends. The CDR3 contains 13 residues. The CDR3 reads CASSFSGGVEAFF. CDR3 nucleotide sequence: TGCGCCAGCAGCTTCTCTGGGGGCGTTGAAGCTTTCTTT.

This clone appeared many times. The V and J genes are TRBV6-1 and TRBJ2-6; D unresolved. This CDR3 has 15 residues. V was clipped by 5 bases and J by 0 bases, with 8 bases between them. Germline values: CDR1 MNHNS, CDR2 SASEGT. The CDR3 protein is CASSQTSSGANVLTF. The CDR3 DNA reads TGTGCCAGCAGTCAGACAAGCTCTGGGGCCAACGTCCTGACTTTC.

The chain carries TRBV14 and TRBJ2-2; D unclear. The CDR3 loop spans 16 amino acids. Germline loops: CDR1 SGHDN, CDR2 FVKESK. Trimming pared 3 bases from V and 1 base from J, leaving 12 bases between. The CDR3 DNA follows: TGTGCCAGCAGCCACCTTGGGCTCCTGAACACCGGGGAGCTGTTTTTT. Translating it yields CASSHLGLLNTGELFF.

J is TRBJ1-4 and V is TRBV29-1; a weak D match, TRBD1 (5 bases). The CDR3 is 12 residues long. The ends were cut back, 4 bases at V and 8 bases at J, with 11 bases in the middle. The germline V gene encodes CDR1 SQVTM and CDR2 ANQGSEA. As DNA, the CDR3 is TGCAGCGTTGTTCAGGGTGGCGAAAAACTGTTTTTT. This gives the protein CSVVQGGEKLFF.

The V call is TRBV7-2, the J call TRBJ1-1; 7 bases are shared with TRBD1. CDR3 length: 15 amino acids. With 2 bases clipped from V and 6 bases from J, the junction kept 9 bases outside the gene matches. Germline V gives CDR1 SGHTA, CDR2 FQGNSA. CDR3 coding DNA: TGTGCCAGCAGCTTACGCGACAGGGCGAGGGCTGAAGCTTTCTTT. Translating it yields CASSLRDRARAEAFF.

The chain joins TRBV7-9 to TRBJ1-4; perhaps TRBD1 as D (5 bases). The germline V and J ends were trimmed by 0 bases and 8 bases, with 13 bases remaining between them. The CDR3 length is 15 residues. Germline assignment: CDR1 SEHNR and CDR2 FQNEAQ (reference sequence). The DNA for the CDR3 is TGTGCCAGCAGCTTAGCTGCAGGGAGTCGGGAAAAACTGTTTTTT. This sequence encodes CASSLAAGSREKLFF.

The genes are TRBV11-2 and TRBJ1-4; D is ambiguous. Per germline, CDR1 SGHAT and CDR2 FQNNGV. Trimming took off 1 base at V and 12 bases at J, with 15 bases between the two ends. The CDR3 runs 14 residues. The CDR3 spells CASSLGLRPRELFF. The CDR3 bases are TGTGCCAGCAGCTTAGGGTTGCGACCGAGGGAACTGTTTTTT.

About this clone: Being one base from a much bigger clone, this may be a read error. The rearrangement joins TRBV2 to TRBJ2-7, with a weak D call TRBD2 (5 bases). The CDR3 is made up of 12 amino acids. V was trimmed by 6 bases and J by 2 bases, leaving 8 bases between them. Per the germline V gene, CDR1 is SNHLY and CDR2 is FYNNEI. The CDR3 bases are TGTGCCAGCAGACAGAGGGCCTACGAGCAGTACTTC. It is translated as CASRQRAYEQYF.

The chain carries TRBV10-1 and TRBJ2-7; TRBD1 matches at 7 bases. Trimming removed 7 bases from V and 6 bases from J; junction bases left unmatched: 21. Germline loops: CDR1 WNHNN, CDR2 SYGVQD (reference sequence). The CDR3 covers 17 residues. The CDR3 here is CASTQGAPTGSHREQYF. The CDR3 DNA reads TGCGCCAGCACCCAGGGTGCCCCGACAGGGAGCCATCGCGAGCAGTACTTC.